This is a list of T cell receptor beta chains from one sample in a study of cytotoxic CD8 clonotypes in ibrutinib-treated CLL. The assay was immunoSEQ multiplex PCR, and TCRdb's table has in-frame clones only and misses some. The data hold about 130,000 clones, with approximately 81% observed a single time. The material was PBMCs, obtained after 12 months of ibrutinib treatment. The receptor source for this set is a human donor with chronic lymphocytic leukemia. CDR3s include the opening cysteine and the closing phenylalanine or tryptophan. The D gene is left open where the match is weak. Size tells how often a clone was seen (once, few, many) or the class of an expanded clone, and some rows leave it out.

d_call	v_call	clone_size	j_call	cdr3_nt	cdr3_aa
TRBD1	TRBV4-1	.	TRBJ2-3	TGCGCCAGCAGCCAAGATGGGACCGGGACAGTTGCCACAGATACGCAGTATTTT	CASSQDGTGTVATDTQYF
.	TRBV18	.	TRBJ1-3	TGTGCCAGCTCACCAAGGGAGATGGGAAACACCATATATTTT	CASSPREMGNTIYF
.	TRBV5-4	.	TRBJ2-3	TGTGCCAGCAGTTCGGGCGGTGTCACAGATACGCAGTATTTT	CASSSGGVTDTQYF
TRBD2	TRBV18	few	TRBJ2-5	TGTGCCAGCTCACCCAGGAGGGCGGGAGGATACCAAGAGACCCAGTACTTC	CASSPRRAGGYQETQYF
TRBD1	TRBV11-2	once	TRBJ1-2	TGTGCCAGCAGCTTCCGCAGGGGGGTTGTCTTC	CASSFRRGVVF
.	TRBV5-1	.	TRBJ2-3	TGCGCCAGCATGCGGGACCGTCGGGATACGCAGTATTTT	CASMRDRRDTQYF
.	TRBV6-5	.	TRBJ1-2	TGTGCCAGCAGTCTAGACCCGGGACTCTTCGGCTACACCTTC	CASSLDPGLFGYTF
.	TRBV6-5	.	TRBJ1-1	TGTGCCAGCAGTTACAACCAGGGCGGCACTGAAGCTTTCTTT	CASSYNQGGTEAFF
TRBD1	TRBV5-1	.	TRBJ1-2	TGCGCCAGCAGCTTGGAAATCGGACAGGGTAGTAGCTACACCTTC	CASSLEIGQGSSYTF
TRBD1	TRBV5-6	.	TRBJ2-6	TGTGCCAGCAGCCATGGGGGACAGGGCCTCTCTGGGGCCAACGTCCTGACTTTC	CASSHGGQGLSGANVLTF
TRBD2	TRBV6-4	.	TRBJ2-7	TGTGCCAGCAGTGACTCACTAGCGGGAGAGCAGTACTTC	CASSDSLAGEQYF
.	TRBV9	.	TRBJ2-1	TGTGCCAGCAGCGTAGCCAGGGGACCCTACAATGAGCAGTTCTTC	CASSVARGPYNEQFF
TRBD2	TRBV6-1	.	TRBJ2-3	TGTGCCAGCAGTGAAGCGCAACTAGCGGGAGCAGATACGCAGTATTTT	CASSEAQLAGADTQYF